These 28 T cell receptor beta chains were all obtained from the same sample, sequenced in a study of human T cells and chemical hapten exposure. TCRdb used MiXCR to reprocess the RACE reads, holding one entry per CDR3 protein. The sample has about 46,000 distinct CDR3 sequences, approximately 9.8% seen once. The time point was: pre-sensitization, week 0. Described treatment: therapeutic diphenylcyclopropenone sensitization with weekly scalp DPC. The starting material was whole blood, obtained in connection with sensitization to the hapten diphenylcyclopropenone (DPC). The source of these receptors is a woman aged 40 to 55 with alopecia areata. Some clones in this sample may be carry-over from other donors' samples.

The chain recombines TRBV20-1 with TRBJ2-4; 12 nucleotides agree with TRBD2. V was clipped by 1 base and J by 0 bases; unmatched bases: 4. The CDR3 runs 17 residues. Germline V gives CDR1 DFQATT, CDR2 SNEGSKA (reference sequence). The chain's CDR3 is CSARGLAGALAKNIQYF. CDR3 DNA sequence: TGCAGTGCTAGAGGACTAGCGGGGGCCTTAGCCAAAAACATTCAGTACTTC.

This chain uses TRBV5-1 with TRBJ2-5; no clear D gene. Germline CDR1 is SGHRS and CDR2 is YFSETQ. The CDR3 length is 14 residues. V lost 0 bases and J lost 5, with 11 bases in between. The CDR3 spells CASSLVAGLETQYF. The CDR3 coding sequence is TGCGCCAGCAGCTTGGTGGCAGGCCTGGAGACCCAGTACTTC.

This clonotype was recorded many times. This chain joins TRBV5-1 and TRBJ2-7, with a weak D call TRBD1 (5 bases). The CDR3 extends over 12 amino acids. With 3 bases removed from V and 6 bases from J, the gap between germline ends came to 10 bases. CDR1 SGHRS and CDR2 YFSETQ come from the germline V gene. The CDR3 DNA follows: TGCGCCAGCAGCTGGGGCCCCGGCGAGCAGTACTTC. Its protein product is CASSWGPGEQYF.

This clonotype was seen a few times. This chain links TRBV4-1 with TRBJ2-5, with D perhaps matching TRBD2 (7 bases). This CDR3 is 14 amino acids long. V was trimmed by 6 bases and J by 1 base, leaving 12 bases between them. CDR1 is MGHRA, CDR2 YSYEKL, per germline. For the CDR3, the DNA is TGCGCCAGCAGGGCGGGGGCCCTCCAAGAGACCCAGTACTTC. Protein: CASRAGALQETQYF.

There are many counts of this clonotype. J is TRBJ1-2 and V is TRBV6-2 or TRBV6-3, with unresolved D. The germline V and J ends were trimmed by 4 bases and 7 bases, with 10 bases remaining between them. The CDR3 extends over 12 amino acids. Germline assignment: CDR1 MNHEY and CDR2 SVGEGT. Here the CDR3 reads CASSSGAGGYTF. CDR3 in DNA: TGTGCCAGCAGTTCGGGAGCCGGTGGCTACACCTTC.

This clonotype turned up a few times. The chain joins TRBV2 to TRBJ2-2; 9 nucleotides align to TRBD2. Trimming cost V 11 bases and J 6 bases; bases outside gene matches: 10. The length of the CDR3 is 14 residues. Germline lookup yields CDR1 SNHLY and CDR2 FYNNEI. CDR3 coding DNA: TGTGCCGACCGGACTAGCGAAGTGTCCGGGGAGCTGTTTTTT. It specifies CADRTSEVSGELFF.

This clonotype was observed many times. The chain combines TRBV7-2 with TRBJ2-5, with a tentative D call TRBD2 (5 bases). Trimming removed 1 base from V and 5 bases from J, with 11 bases in between. This CDR3 has 14 amino acids. CDR1 SGHTA and CDR2 FQGNSA come from the germline V gene. In DNA, the CDR3 is TGTGCCAGCAGCTTAGAGGCTAGCCGGGAGACCCAGTACTTC. Translating gives CASSLEASRETQYF.

This clonotype was seen a handful of times. V and J are TRBV20-1 and TRBJ1-2; TRBD1 aligns across 8 bases. The CDR3 is 12 residues long. The germline gives CDR1 DFQATT, CDR2 SNEGSKA (reference sequence). Losses at the gene ends were 6 bases for V and 6 bases for J; bases not matched to a gene: 6. The CDR3 DNA follows: TGCAGTGCCATGGACAGGGTTGATGGCTACACCTTC. It yields the protein CSAMDRVDGYTF.

This clonotype was detected ten times or more. The V and J genes are TRBV12-3 or TRBV12-4 and TRBJ2-7; the D gene is possibly TRBD2 (6 bases). Trimming stripped 3 bases from V and 2 bases from J, with 11 bases between. The length of the CDR3 is 14 residues. The DNA of the CDR3 is TGTGCCAGCAGTTTGGGGGGATTCGCCTACGAGCAGTACTTC. Translating gives CASSLGGFAYEQYF.

This chain joins TRBV5-1 and TRBJ1-1, with 7 positions matching TRBD1. From germline, CDR1 is SGHRS and CDR2 YFSETQ. The V segment lost 5 bases and the J segment 4 bases; nucleotides outside the gene matches: 14. CDR3 length: 16 residues. The CDR3 loop is CASRKTDRVLGTEAFF. CDR3 sequence (DNA): TGCGCCAGCAGGAAGACTGACAGGGTCCTCGGCACTGAAGCTTTCTTT.

The chain uses TRBV18 and TRBJ1-1; TRBD1 is a possible D gene (5 bases). Germline V gives CDR1 KGHSH, CDR2 LQKENI. This CDR3 has 16 amino acids. Trimming took off 4 bases at V and 1 base at J, with 16 bases between the two ends. CDR3 DNA sequence: TGTGCCAGCTCACAGGCCCCGGCTACAGGGAACACTGAAGCTTTCTTT. Residues: CASSQAPATGNTEAFF.

This clonotype appeared many times. The chain recombines TRBV5-4 with TRBJ1-3; D not certain. Trimming stripped 3 bases from V and 0 bases from J, with 10 bases between. The CDR3 length is 15 residues. Germline V gene sequence: CDR1 SGHNT, CDR2 YYREEE (reference sequence). CDR3 sequence: CASSSGPSSGNTIYF. The DNA of the CDR3 is TGTGCCAGCAGCTCCGGACCGAGCTCTGGAAACACCATATATTTT.

This clonotype showed up many times. The rearrangement uses TRBV14 and TRBJ2-3; maybe TRBD2 (6 bases). This CDR3 region has 16 residues. Germline CDR1 and CDR2: SGHDN and FVKESK. The V gene lost 4 bases and the J gene lost 4 bases, with 18 bases spanning the gap. The CDR3: CASSPSGHGGPDTQYF. As DNA, the CDR3 is TGTGCCAGCAGCCCGTCGGGGCACGGGGGACCAGATACGCAGTATTTT.

The chain links TRBV2 to TRBJ2-5; D ambiguous. The V gene lost 7 bases and the J gene lost 4 bases, with 7 bases spanning the gap. The CDR3 loop spans 11 amino acids. Looked up from germline, CDR1 is SNHLY and CDR2 is FYNNEI. CDR3 bases: TGTGCCAGCACCGTAGGAGAGACCCAGTACTTC. It is translated as CASTVGETQYF. Full variable domain (outside the CDR3, taken from reference TRBV2 and TRBJ2-5): EPEVTQTPSHQVTQMGQEVILRCVPISNHLYFYWYRQILGQKVEFLVSFYNNEISEKSEIFDDQFSVERPDGSNFTLKIRSTKLEDSAMYFCASTVGETQYFGPGTRLLVL.

This clonotype was seen many times. The chain links TRBV28 to TRBJ2-3; TRBD2 matches at 9 bases. The CDR3 runs to 15 residues. Unmatched junction bases numbered 0, after V lost 2 bases and J lost 0 bases. CDR1 and CDR2 (germline): MDHEN, SYDVKM. The CDR3 coding sequence is TGTGCCAGCAGTTTAAGCGGGGGGAGCACAGATACGCAGTATTTT. As protein: CASSLSGGSTDTQYF.

The CDR3 DNA reads as TGTGCCAGCACCGCAAAGGGCCAGGGGAACACTGAAGCTTTCTTT. Protein product: CASTAKGQGNTEAFF. The V call is TRBV6-1, the J call TRBJ1-1; D is perhaps TRBD1 (5 bases). The CDR3 has 15 residues. The germline CDR1 and CDR2 sequences are MNHNS and SASEGT. Trimming removed 7 bases at V and 1 base at J, with 16 bases between.

This clonotype came up many times. This rearrangement joins TRBV20-1 to TRBJ1-5; D unclear. CDR3 length: 13 residues. In germline, CDR1 is DFQATT, CDR2 SNEGSKA (reference sequence). Between the trimmed V and J ends, which lost 5 bases and 5 bases, there was a span of 13 bases. CDR3 protein: CSALGRSDQPQHF. In DNA, the CDR3 is TGCAGTGCTCTTGGAAGGTCGGATCAGCCCCAGCATTTT.

This clonotype appeared many times. V usage is TRBV6-1 and J usage is TRBJ2-2; 7 nucleotides agree with TRBD1. The germline V gene encodes CDR1 MNHNS and CDR2 SASEGT. There are 16 residues in the CDR3. V trimming: 2 bases; J trimming: 3 bases; junction bases outside the gene matches: 6. The CDR3 protein is CASSETGTVYTGELFF. The CDR3 DNA follows: TGTGCCAGCAGTGAAACCGGGACAGTTTACACCGGGGAGCTGTTTTTT.

This clonotype was picked up a small number of times. V usage is TRBV15 and J usage is TRBJ2-7; D may correspond to TRBD1 or TRBD2 (5 bases each). The V end was cut by 2 bases, the J end by 3 bases, with 11 bases between. Germline V gene data show CDR1 as LNHNV and CDR2 as YYDKDF (reference sequence). CDR3 length: 14 residues. Here the CDR3 DNA reads TGTGCCACCAGCAGACGCCGGGACGGCTACGAGCAGTACTTC. It is translated as CATSRRRDGYEQYF.

This clonotype appeared a few times. V usage is TRBV5-1 and J usage is TRBJ2-5; D might be TRBD2 (6 bases). The V gene lost 3 bases and the J gene lost 4 bases, with 22 bases spanning the gap. This CDR3 has 17 residues. Germline CDR1 and CDR2: SGHRS and YFSETQ. The CDR3: CASSYGSGIPGGETQYF. CDR3 in DNA: TGCGCCAGCAGCTACGGAAGCGGAATACCCGGGGGAGAGACCCAGTACTTC.

This clonotype was seen only a few times. The CDR3 bases are TGCGCCAGCAGCTCGGACGGACACACTGAAGCTTTCTTT. Translated, it gives CASSSDGHTEAFF. The chain uses TRBV5-1 and TRBJ1-1; D unclear. Trimming left V 3 bases short and J 3 bases short, with 9 bases between. CDR3 length: 13 residues. Per the germline V gene, CDR1 is SGHRS and CDR2 is YFSETQ.

This clonotype was recorded once. The chain has TRBV9 and TRBJ2-3; D not resolved. Germline V gives CDR1 SGDLS, CDR2 YYNGEE. The length of the CDR3 is 16 residues. V shed 0 bases and J shed 1 base, with 12 bases lying between them. CDR3 loop: CASSVAPGSGTDTQYF. The DNA for the CDR3 is TGTGCCAGCAGCGTAGCCCCTGGCAGCGGCACAGATACGCAGTATTTT.

This clonotype was counted only a few times. The gene calls are TRBV6-2 or TRBV6-3 and TRBJ2-3, with no clear D. The germline CDR1 and CDR2 sequences are MNHEY and SVGEGT. The CDR3 length is 16 residues. V lost 7 bases to trimming and J lost 2 bases, with 19 bases between them. CDR3 sequence reads: CASTPLMVTSTDTQYF. The CDR3 DNA follows: TGTGCCAGCACCCCCCTCATGGTCACCTCCACAGATACGCAGTATTTT.

This clonotype was recorded a few times. This chain joins TRBV29-1 and TRBJ2-7; D gene ambiguous. Germline values: CDR1 SQVTM, CDR2 ANQGSEA. This CDR3 spans 11 amino acids. Trimming removed 4 bases at V and 2 bases at J, with 6 bases between. CDR3 DNA: TGCAGCGTTGCCAGTGCCTACGAGCAGTACTTC. It encodes CSVASAYEQYF.

At least ten counts were recorded for this clonotype. The V gene is TRBV11-2, the J gene TRBJ1-1; D is perhaps TRBD1 (6 bases). This CDR3 spans 14 amino acids. Germline V gene data show CDR1 as SGHAT and CDR2 as FQNNGV. V was clipped by 5 bases and J by 0 bases, with 10 bases between them. The CDR3 region is CASSQRQVNTEAFF. CDR3 sequence (DNA): TGTGCCAGCAGCCAAAGACAGGTGAACACTGAAGCTTTCTTT.

This clonotype was seen repeatedly, ten times or more. The genes are TRBV5-1 and TRBJ2-7; D is possibly TRBD1 (7 bases). The V and J ends lost 0 bases and 4 bases respectively, with 14 bases between them. Germline V lookup: CDR1 SGHRS, CDR2 YFSETQ. The CDR3 has 15 residues. The CDR3 loop is CASSLGQGGSYEQYF. The CDR3 region has the DNA TGCGCCAGCAGCTTGGGACAGGGAGGTTCGTACGAGCAGTACTTC.

This clonotype was counted many times. J is TRBJ2-1 and V is TRBV2; 7 positions agree with TRBD1. After removal of 5 bases from V and 0 bases from J, the junction contained 7 bases not matched to a gene. Germline values: CDR1 SNHLY, CDR2 FYNNEI. The CDR3 length is 16 residues. The CDR3 sequence: CASSLQGFSSYNEQFF. In DNA, the CDR3 is TGTGCCAGCAGTTTACAGGGGTTTAGCTCCTACAATGAGCAGTTCTTC.

Details on this clonotype: This clone may be a read error of a much larger clone one base away. Here the CDR3 omits its conserved ending phenylalanine or tryptophan, so a read error is the likely source. V and J are TRBV4-2 and TRBJ2-3; D assignment may be TRBD1 or TRBD2 (5 bases each). This CDR3 has 17 amino acids. The V gene lost 0 bases and the J gene lost 2 bases, with 15 bases spanning the gap. Germline-derived CDR1 and CDR2 are LGHNA and YNFKEQ. As DNA, the CDR3 is TGTGCCAGCAGCCAAGATGGGGCCGGGACCTACACAGATACGCAGTATTCT. Its translation: CASSQDGAGTYTDTQYS.